Below, 29 T cell receptor beta chains from the same sample are listed, as sequenced in a study of blood T cell repertoires in COVID-19. Assay used: immunoSEQ multiplex PCR; TCRdb lists only in-frame clones, some missing. This table has 190,000 or so clones, 80% to 90% appearing once. Sequencing input: peripheral blood. These receptor sequences come from a woman younger than 30 who had recovered from COVID-19.

The chain links TRBV15 to TRBJ2-4, with 7 bases identical to TRBD1. The ends lost 8 bases at V and 8 bases at J; junction bases unmatched: 9. CDR3 length: 13 residues. Germline CDR1 and CDR2: LNHNV and YYDKDF (reference sequence). CDR3 region: CATLRQGGDIQYF. In DNA form, the CDR3 reads TGTGCCACCCTAAGACAGGGTGGGGACATTCAGTACTTC.

This sequence joins TRBV7-9 and TRBJ2-7; D is ambiguous. The V end lost 0 bases, the J end lost 6 bases, and 9 bases lay between the germline ends. The germline gives CDR1 SEHNR, CDR2 FQNEAQ (reference sequence). The CDR3 is 13 amino acids. This chain's CDR3 is CASSLAPGIEQYF. Written as DNA, the CDR3 is TGTGCCAGCAGCTTAGCCCCAGGAATCGAGCAGTACTTC.

The gene calls are TRBV24-1 and TRBJ2-2; maybe TRBD1 (6 bases). V was shortened by 5 bases and J by 0 bases, with 9 bases between the two germline ends. This CDR3 comprises 15 residues. CDR1 is KGHDR and CDR2 is SFDVKD in the germline V gene. CDR3 sequence: CATSGAGANTGELFF. As DNA, the CDR3 is TGTGCCACCAGTGGAGCAGGGGCGAACACCGGGGAGCTGTTTTTT.

This sequence joins TRBV29-1 and TRBJ2-2; 8 nucleotides align to TRBD2. Trimming cost V 2 bases and J 5 bases; bases outside gene matches: 7. This CDR3 contains 15 residues. Germline V gene data show CDR1 as SQVTM and CDR2 as ANQGSEA. The DNA for the CDR3 is TGCAGCGTTGAAAGTAGCGGGATTTATACCGGGGAGCTGTTTTTT. It yields the protein CSVESSGIYTGELFF.

This clone was found once. The chain combines TRBV6-2 or TRBV6-3 with TRBJ1-1, with TRBD1 identical over 8 bases. The CDR3 runs 16 residues. Trimming took 2 bases from V and 6 from J; bases not matched to a gene: 11. Germline CDR1 and CDR2: MNHEY and SVGEGT. The CDR3 protein is CASSYPMAGGSSEAFF. In DNA form, the CDR3 reads TGTGCCAGCAGTTACCCTATGGCAGGGGGCTCCTCTGAAGCTTTCTTT.

The chain joins TRBV7-3 to TRBJ1-2, with TRBD1 as a possible D gene (6 bases). Germline CDR1 is SGHTA and CDR2 is FQGTGA. This CDR3 is 13 amino acids long. Between the trimmed V and J ends, which lost 3 bases and 8 bases, there was a span of 13 bases. CDR3 nucleotide sequence: TGTGCCAGCAGCTTGACAGGTGGTGAGGGCTACACCTTC. Protein: CASSLTGGEGYTF.

The rearrangement uses TRBV20-1 and TRBJ1-3; 8 nucleotides match TRBD1. This CDR3 has 14 amino acids. Germline loops: CDR1 DFQATT, CDR2 SNEGSKA (reference sequence). Losses at the gene ends were 3 bases for V and 7 bases for J; bases not matched to a gene: 8. The CDR3 DNA sequence: TGCAGTGCTAGTCACAGGGGGACAGACAACACCATATATTTT. Amino acids: CSASHRGTDNTIYF.

The V and J genes are TRBV6-6 and TRBJ1-2, with TRBD1 matching 7 bases. Germline values: CDR1 MNHNY, CDR2 SVGAGI (reference sequence). Trimming at V came to 7 bases and at J to 8 bases, leaving 10 bases not matched to a gene. The CDR3 extends over 13 amino acids. The CDR3 DNA reads TGTGCCAGCACCCTCCGGGACAGAGACGGCTACACCTTC. Its translation: CASTLRDRDGYTF.

V usage is TRBV5-5 and J usage is TRBJ1-1; 8 bases line up with TRBD1. The germline CDR1 and CDR2 sequences are SGHKS and YYEKEE (reference sequence). Trimming removed 4 bases from V and 3 bases from J; junction bases left unmatched: 11. The CDR3 is made up of 16 amino acids. The CDR3, as DNA: TGTGCCAGCAGCCCCTCATCAGGGGGCCGGGACACTGAAGCTTTCTTT. Translated, it gives CASSPSSGGRDTEAFF.

The rearrangement joins TRBV7-2 to TRBJ1-1; D not certain. CDR3 length: 15 residues. Trimming removed 3 bases at V and 3 bases at J, with 14 bases between. Germline V lookup: CDR1 SGHTA, CDR2 FQGNSA. The CDR3 sequence: CASSLDPGMYTEAFF. The CDR3 region has the DNA TGTGCCAGCAGCTTGGACCCGGGGATGTACACTGAAGCTTTCTTT. Complete variable domain (other parts from reference TRBV7-2 and TRBJ1-1): GAGVSQSPSNKVTEKGKDVELRCDPISGHTALYWYRQSLGQGLEFLIYFQGNSAPDKSGLPSDRFSAERTGGSVSTLTIQRTQQEDSAVYLCASSLDPGMYTEAFFGQGTRLTVV.

The V gene is TRBV6-2 or TRBV6-3, the J gene TRBJ1-5, with D possibly TRBD1 on 6 matching bases. Germline V gives CDR1 MNHEY, CDR2 SVGEGT. The CDR3 runs to 16 residues. Trimming shortened V by 2 bases and J by 1 base, and 12 bases separated the two germline ends. The CDR3 region is CASSYRRDTSNQPQHF. For the CDR3, the DNA is TGTGCCAGCAGTTACCGCCGGGACACCAGCAATCAGCCCCAGCATTTT.

This clone occurred once. The CDR3 DNA sequence: TGTGCCAGCAGCTTATCCGGGACTAGCGCCGGGTACGAGCAGTACGTC. Its protein product is CASSLSGTSAGYEQYV. The rearrangement links TRBV5-5 to TRBJ2-7; TRBD2 matches 10 bases. J was trimmed by 4 bases and V by 2 bases; bases with no gene match: 9. Germline-derived CDR1 and CDR2 are SGHKS and YYEKEE (reference sequence). This CDR3 region has 16 residues.

The rearrangement links TRBV6-5 to TRBJ2-3; TRBD1 agrees at 9 bases. Germline V gene sequence: CDR1 MNHEY, CDR2 SVGAGI. The CDR3 contains 14 residues. V lost 5 bases to trimming and J lost 4 bases; unmatched junction nucleotides: 4. CDR3 region: CASSRDRVSDTQYF. The CDR3 region has the DNA TGTGCCAGCAGTAGGGACAGGGTGTCAGATACGCAGTATTTT.

The CDR3 DNA is TGTGCCAGCAGTTACGCAGGGACTGGAAACACCATATATTTT. It encodes CASSYAGTGNTIYF. The genes are TRBV6-5 and TRBJ1-3; maybe TRBD1 (5 bases). There are 14 residues in the CDR3. Germline V gene sequence: CDR1 MNHEY, CDR2 SVGAGI. V was clipped by 2 bases and J by 2 bases, with 7 bases between them.

This clone was recorded only once. V gene TRBV6-5 combines with J gene TRBJ1-1; possible D gene TRBD1, 6 bases. CDR3 length: 13 residues. Trimming shortened V by 2 bases and J by 6 bases, and 10 bases separated the two germline ends. CDR1 and CDR2 from the germline V gene are MNHEY and SVGAGI. CDR3 sequence: CASSYQDSAEAFF. In nucleotides, the CDR3 is TGTGCCAGCAGTTACCAGGACAGCGCTGAAGCTTTCTTT.

The chain is built from TRBV5-6 and TRBJ2-3; TRBD1 agrees at 7 bases. The junction had 11 bases not matched to a gene; V was cut back by 0 bases and J by 4 bases. The CDR3 totals 17 residues. Germline loops: CDR1 SGHDT, CDR2 YYEEEE. This chain's CDR3 is CASSLDPRTGRADTQYF. In nucleotides, the CDR3 is TGTGCCAGCAGCTTGGATCCCAGGACAGGCCGTGCAGATACGCAGTATTTT.

This sequence joins TRBV20-1 and TRBJ1-2, with D possibly TRBD1 on 6 matching bases. Germline values: CDR1 DFQATT, CDR2 SNEGSKA (reference sequence). This CDR3 has 10 residues. With 6 bases removed from V and 10 bases from J, the gap between germline ends came to 12 bases. The CDR3 loop is CSANRVPYTF. The CDR3 nucleotides are TGCAGTGCCAACAGGGTACCCTACACCTTC.

This clone was detected once. The chain links TRBV9 to TRBJ1-5; D ambiguous. The CDR3 spans 13 residues. Germline V gene sequence: CDR1 SGDLS, CDR2 YYNGEE. V gave up 0 bases and J gave up 5 bases, with 6 bases separating them. The CDR3 reads CASSVGVDQPQHF. The CDR3 region has the DNA TGTGCCAGCAGCGTAGGCGTAGATCAGCCCCAGCATTTT.

The chain carries TRBV3-1 (or the pseudogene TRBV3-2) and TRBJ2-3, with 16 bases matching TRBD2. V lost 0 bases and J lost 10; bases outside the gene matches: 7. Germline V gene lookup returns CDR1 LGHDT and CDR2 YNNKEL (reference sequence). There are 17 residues in the CDR3. CDR3 coding DNA: TGTGCCAGCAGCCAAGAGGGGACTAGCGGGAGGGGGAAGGCGCAGTATTTT. Translation gives CASSQEGTSGRGKAQYF.

The chain couples TRBV4-3 to TRBJ2-1; 16 nucleotides align to TRBD2. V lost 4 bases, J lost 7 bases, and 4 bases stayed unmatched. This CDR3 comprises 16 residues. Germline assignment: CDR1 LGHNA and CDR2 YSLEER. The CDR3 DNA reads TGCGCCAGCAGCCGGGGACTAGCGGGAGGGGGGAATGAGCAGTTCTTC. This encodes CASSRGLAGGGNEQFF.

J is TRBJ2-2 and V is TRBV11-2; maybe TRBD1 (5 bases). V shed 3 bases and J shed 1 base, with 15 bases lying between them. Germline assignment: CDR1 SGHAT and CDR2 FQNNGV. The CDR3 contains 17 residues. CDR3 nucleotides: TGTGCCAGCAGCTTGGGGCTGGGCTACCGGAACACCGGGGAGCTGTTTTTT. It yields the protein CASSLGLGYRNTGELFF. Full variable domain (missing parts from reference TRBV11-2 and TRBJ2-2): EAGVAQSPRYKIIEKRQSVAFWCNPISGHATLYWYQQILGQGPKLLIQFQNNGVVDDSQLPKDRFSAERLKGVDSTLKIQPAKLEDSAVYLCASSLGLGYRNTGELFFGEGSRLTVL.

This chain connects TRBV4-1 to TRBJ1-4; 10 nucleotides line up with TRBD1. Trimming took 0 bases from V and 5 from J; bases not matched to a gene: 3. The CDR3 has 16 amino acids. Germline V CDR1 and CDR2: MGHRA, YSYEKL. The CDR3 spells CASSQDRGQGNEKLFF. The CDR3, as DNA: TGCGCCAGCAGCCAAGATAGGGGACAGGGGAATGAAAAACTGTTTTTT.

This rearrangement joins TRBV6-4 to TRBJ1-1; D may be TRBD1 (6 bases). The germline V gene encodes CDR1 MRHNA and CDR2 SNTAGT. The CDR3 sequence is 15 residues long. Trimming pared 5 bases from V and 1 base from J, leaving 14 bases between. DNA for the CDR3: TGTGCCAGCAGTCTCTGGGGGCCCCGGAACACTGAAGCTTTCTTT. It encodes CASSLWGPRNTEAFF.

In DNA form, the CDR3 reads TGTGCCAGCAGTGATTGGAGGGAACGTAAGGATAGTGAGCAGTTCTTC. Encoded protein: CASSDWRERKDSEQFF. The chain is built from TRBV6-1 and TRBJ2-1; possibly TRBD2 for D (6 bases). In germline, CDR1 is MNHNS, CDR2 SASEGT. With 3 bases removed from V and 9 bases from J, the gap between germline ends came to 21 bases. This CDR3 comprises 16 residues.

This chain joins TRBV27 and TRBJ2-5; TRBD2 agrees at 8 bases. The CDR3 extends over 15 amino acids. The germline V gene has CDR1 MNHEY and CDR2 SMNVEV (reference sequence). V shed 5 bases, J shed 4 bases, and the junction held 9 bases outside the gene matches. The CDR3 here is CASSEGLGGGETQYF. CDR3 nucleotide sequence: TGTGCCAGCAGTGAGGGACTAGGGGGGGGAGAGACCCAGTACTTC.

The gene calls are TRBV9 and TRBJ2-3; TRBD2 aligns across 7 bases. Germline CDR1 is SGDLS and CDR2 is YYNGEE. The CDR3 spans 13 residues. After removal of 3 bases from V and 5 bases from J, the junction contained 3 bases not matched to a gene. CDR3 residues: CASSASGEDTQYF. As DNA, the CDR3 is TGTGCCAGCAGCGCAAGCGGGGAAGATACGCAGTATTTT.

The rearrangement links TRBV1 to TRBJ2-7; the tabulated D call, TRBD2, remains unverified against the DNA. TRBV1 is flagged as a pseudogene. The CDR3 length is 14 residues. This CDR3 reads CTSSHSTGAYEQYV. In DNA, the CDR3 is TGCACCAGCAGCCACAGCACCGGGGCCTACGAGCAGTACGTC.

The V call is TRBV7-9, the J call TRBJ2-3, with 8 bases matching TRBD2. With 6 bases clipped from V and 1 base from J, the junction kept 6 bases outside the gene matches. This CDR3 comprises 15 residues. Per the germline V gene, CDR1 is SEHNR and CDR2 is FQNEAQ (reference sequence). For the CDR3, the DNA is TGTGCCAGCAGTTTAACGCGGGGGGGCACAGATACGCAGTATTTT. Translation: CASSLTRGGTDTQYF.

V gene TRBV5-1 combines with J gene TRBJ1-2; 7 nucleotides line up with TRBD1. J was trimmed by 4 bases and V by 5 bases; bases with no gene match: 8. This CDR3 is built from 14 residues. Germline V CDR1 and CDR2: SGHRS, YFSETQ. The CDR3 sequence is CASSYGQELYGYTF. In DNA form, the CDR3 reads TGCGCCAGCAGTTACGGACAGGAGCTCTATGGCTACACCTTC. Full variable domain (outside the CDR3, taken from reference TRBV5-1 and TRBJ1-2): KAGVTQTPRYLIKTRGQQVTLSCSPISGHRSVSWYQQTPGQGLQFLFEYFSETQRNKGNFPGRFSGRQFSNSRSEMNVSTLELGDSALYLCASSYGQELYGYTFGSGTRLTVV.